The entry below gives a single TCR beta chain sequence along with its context. Its antigen is unidentified. Only in-frame clones appear in the TCRdb table, and some are missing; sequencing was by immunoSEQ multiplex PCR. The sample yields around 120,000 clones, 86% seen once. The data were taken from a study of cytomegalovirus exposure and HLA in healthy donors. Study details: The approximately 120 validation repertoires used the same platform as the approximately 700 first-cohort repertoires (as reported by a later analysis).

Study-level results: TCR beta chains numbering approximately 150 were designated cytomegalovirus-associated.

Looked up from germline, CDR1 is KGHSH and CDR2 is LQKENI. Trimming cost V 3 bases and J 6 bases; bases outside gene matches: 5. CDR3 length: 14 residues. The receptor was isolated from a man younger than 35 in good health and CMV-seronegative. The gene calls are TRBV18 and TRBJ1-5; TRBD1 aligns across 7 bases. Sequenced material: PBMCs. The chain's CDR3 is CASSPDRVVQPQHF. CDR3 nucleotides: TGTGCCAGCTCACCCGACAGGGTAGTTCAGCCCCAGCATTTT.